This T cell receptor beta chain emerged from a study of cytomegalovirus exposure and HLA in healthy donors. Germline assignment: CDR1 SGDLS and CDR2 YYNGEE. Trimming left V 0 bases short and J 0 bases short, with 6 bases between. The CDR3 consists of 14 residues. Worth noting for this clone: The antigen remains unidentified.

General study points: For most TCR beta V segments, an earlier analysis put the productive rate at about 90% or about 30% of the time. Exclusion as indistinguishable affected some V segments, including TRBV6-2 and TRBV6-3. An observed cluster of highly shared sequence variants was recorded as a likely sequencing artifact.

With 60 Vbeta and 13 Jbeta primers, the PCR was carried out. The assay was immunoSEQ multiplex PCR, and TCRdb's table has in-frame clones only and misses some. The sample lists fewer than 200,000 clones, around 68% occurring once. The genes are TRBV9 and TRBJ2-5, with no clear D. The clonotype originates from a man between 50 and 59 years old in good health and CMV-seronegative. Sequenced sample: PBMCs. The CDR3 region is CASSVDSYQETQYF. The CDR3 nucleotides are TGTGCCAGCAGCGTAGATTCGTACCAAGAGACCCAGTACTTC.